One T cell receptor (beta chain) is described in this entry. The data were obtained in a study of shared clonotypes between healthy human individuals. Overall study: For every donor, three CD4 naive, three CD4 memory, two CD8 naive and one CD8 memory plates were used.

The study ran the assay at deep level. Template for every sorted-subset replicate PCR totaled about 0.2 ug DNA, around 32,000 T cell genomes. Profiling relied on immunoSEQ multiplex PCR, and the TCRdb table lists in-frame clones only, not all of them. Of 950,000 to 1,100,000 clones in the sample, 75% to 85% were seen once. V lost 0 bases, J lost 1 base, and 9 bases lay in between. This CDR3 has 15 residues. Per the germline V gene, CDR1 is WSHSY and CDR2 is SAAADI. Sequenced sample: memory CD4+ T cells from PBMCs. Subset: CD45RA-negative fraction. This TCR was sampled from a man younger than 35 in good health. Some clones in this sample may be carry-over from other donors' samples. The chain is built from TRBV10-2 and TRBJ1-2, with D maybe TRBD1 (6 bases). In nucleotides, the CDR3 is TGCGCCAGCAGTGAGTCGTACAGGGATAACTATGGCTACACCTTC. It yields the protein CASSESYRDNYGYTF.